This T cell receptor beta chain is drawn from a study of CD8 T cells in ankylosing spondylitis. TCRdb called the 5' RACE reads again in MiXCR, with one record for every CDR3 protein. The profile shows about 250,000 distinct CDR3 sequences, 20% to 30% of them singletons. General study findings and limits: Clones linked to disease, bearing a CD8+ phenotype, were relatively rare in peripheral blood.

This clonotype was seen ten or more times. The antigen is unknown. The germline V gene encodes CDR1 SNHLY and CDR2 FYNNEI. This CDR3 is 15 amino acids long. Trimming left V 3 bases short and J 2 bases short, with 13 bases between. Sequencing was carried out using blood, either unsorted or a sorted T cell fraction (not recorded which). The sequence was collected from a male donor with ankylosing spondylitis or in good health (not recorded which). The V and J genes are TRBV2 and TRBJ2-5; D possibly matches TRBD1 or TRBD2 (5 bases each). DNA for the CDR3: TGTGCCAGCAGTGAGCAGGGAACGGGGCAAGAGACCCAGTACTTC. It translates to CASSEQGTGQETQYF. Complete variable domain (other parts from reference TRBV2 and TRBJ2-5): EPEVTQTPSHQVTQMGQEVILRCVPISNHLYFYWYRQILGQKVEFLVSFYNNEISEKSEIFDDQFSVERPDGSNFTLKIRSTKLEDSAMYFCASSEQGTGQETQYFGPGTRLLVL.